The text below deals with one TCR beta chain. Its antigen is unidentified. At one end, the junction sequence differs from germline, possibly due to a read error. The data were taken from a study of T cells and Merkel cell carcinoma outcomes. Study-level results: In Merkel cell carcinoma, repertoire and T-cell density reportedly predicted outcomes.

The repertoire was sequenced with immunoSEQ multiplex PCR; TCRdb's copy has only in-frame clones and lacks some. The sample yields 4,000 to 5,500 clones, 80% to 90% seen once. This CDR3 region has 15 residues. From germline, CDR1 is MNHEY and CDR2 SMNVEV (reference sequence). The J gene is TRBJ1-4, the V gene TRBV27; D is unresolved. Sequenced input: tumor tissue from Merkel cell carcinoma. The sequence was collected from a human donor with Merkel cell carcinoma. The CDR3 is CASSNGLLTNEKLFF. The DNA for the CDR3 is TGTGCTAGCAGCAACGGACTTCTAACTAATGAAAAACTGTTTTTT.